This TCR beta chain was identified in a study of OX40 agonist ivuxolimab in advanced cancers. Across the study: Previous treatment with anti-PD-1, anti-PD-L1 or anti-CTLA-4 therapy was allowed; 35% to 50% had received some.

In the case of this clone: Its antigen is undetermined.

V gave up 2 bases and J gave up 1 base; unmatched junction bases: 3. This CDR3 comprises 17 residues. Germline V CDR1 and CDR2: SGDLS, YYNGEE. Notes on the study in general: Compared with CD4+, CD8+ T cells on average had more expanded clones. At 0.1 to 3.0 mg/kg, clonal expansion of CD4+ and CD8+ blood T cells had occurred by week 6.

Clones were sequenced by immunoSEQ multiplex PCR, and TCRdb holds only the in-frame ones, with some missing. The sample consists of nearly 110,000 clones, around 90% of them appearing once. The chain combines TRBV9 with TRBJ2-1, with 13 bases matching TRBD2. The source is an adult with an advanced solid tumor such as melanoma, head and neck, liver or kidney cancer. Here the sequenced sample was CD4+ or CD8+ T cells sorted from blood, taken in a trial of the OX40 agonist ivuxolimab. The CDR3 DNA sequence: TGTGCCAGCAGCGTTGCGGGACTAGCGGGGTCCTACAATGAGCAGTTCTTC. The encoded protein is CASSVAGLAGSYNEQFF.